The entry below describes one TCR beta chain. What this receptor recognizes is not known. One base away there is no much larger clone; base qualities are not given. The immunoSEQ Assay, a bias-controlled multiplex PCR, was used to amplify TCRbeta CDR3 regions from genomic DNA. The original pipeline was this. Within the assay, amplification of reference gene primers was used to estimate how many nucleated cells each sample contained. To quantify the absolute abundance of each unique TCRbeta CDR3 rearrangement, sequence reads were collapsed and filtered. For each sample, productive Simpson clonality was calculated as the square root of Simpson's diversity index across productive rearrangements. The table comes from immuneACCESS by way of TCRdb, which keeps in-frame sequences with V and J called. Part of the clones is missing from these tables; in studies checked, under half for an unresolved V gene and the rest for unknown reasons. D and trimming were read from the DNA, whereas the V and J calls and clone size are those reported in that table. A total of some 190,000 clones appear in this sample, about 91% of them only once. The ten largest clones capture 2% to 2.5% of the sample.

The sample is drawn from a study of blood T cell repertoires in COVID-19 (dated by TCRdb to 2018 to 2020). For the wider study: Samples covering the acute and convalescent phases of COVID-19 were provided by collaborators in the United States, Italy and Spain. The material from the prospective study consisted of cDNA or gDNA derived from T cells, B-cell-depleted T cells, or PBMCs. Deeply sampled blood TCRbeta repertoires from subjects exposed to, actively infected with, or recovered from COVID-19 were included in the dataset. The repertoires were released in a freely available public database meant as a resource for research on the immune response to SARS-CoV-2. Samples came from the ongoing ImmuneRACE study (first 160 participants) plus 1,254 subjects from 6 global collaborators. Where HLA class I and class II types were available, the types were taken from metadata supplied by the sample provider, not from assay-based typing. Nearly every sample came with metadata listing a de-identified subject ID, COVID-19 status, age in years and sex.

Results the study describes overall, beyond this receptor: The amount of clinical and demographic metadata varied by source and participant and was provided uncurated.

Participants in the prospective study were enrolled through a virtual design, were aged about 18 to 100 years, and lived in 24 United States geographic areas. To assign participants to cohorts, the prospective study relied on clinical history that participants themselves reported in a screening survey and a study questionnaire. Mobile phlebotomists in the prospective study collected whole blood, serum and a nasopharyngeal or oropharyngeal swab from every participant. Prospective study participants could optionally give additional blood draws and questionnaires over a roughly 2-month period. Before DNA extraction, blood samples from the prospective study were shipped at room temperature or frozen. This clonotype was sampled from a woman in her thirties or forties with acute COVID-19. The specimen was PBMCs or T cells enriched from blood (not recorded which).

The CDR3 region reads CASSHPGSIRGRGGYTF. At the DNA level, the sequence is TGTGCCAGCAGCCACCCCGGCTCAATCAGGGGGCGGGGTGGCTACACCTTC. The rearranged segments are TRBV7-8 and TRBJ1-2; 8 junctional bases match TRBD1. Taken from cysteine to phenylalanine, the CDR3 has 17 residues. CDR3 DNA is the only sequence kept; it has 51 bases, read in frame from the first base. V loses 5 bases at its end and J loses 7 bases; junction bases beyond the gene matches: 18. Taken from the germline V gene, the CDR1 and CDR2 loops are SGHVS and FQNEAQ.